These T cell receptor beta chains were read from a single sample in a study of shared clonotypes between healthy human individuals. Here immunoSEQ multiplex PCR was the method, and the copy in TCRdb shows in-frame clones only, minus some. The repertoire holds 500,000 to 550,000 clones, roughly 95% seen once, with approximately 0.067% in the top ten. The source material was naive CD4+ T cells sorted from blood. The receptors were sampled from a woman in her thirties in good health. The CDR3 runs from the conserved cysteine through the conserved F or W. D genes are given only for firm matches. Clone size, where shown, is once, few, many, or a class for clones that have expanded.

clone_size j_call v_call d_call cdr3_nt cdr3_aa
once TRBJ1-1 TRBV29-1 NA TGCAGCGTAACCCTAGGGGGGAACACTGAAGCTTTCTTT CSVTLGGNTEAFF
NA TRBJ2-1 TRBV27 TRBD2 TGTGCCAGCAGTTTATTGACGGGGACTAGGGGATACAATGAGCAGTTCTTC CASSLLTGTRGYNEQFF
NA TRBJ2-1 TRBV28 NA TGTGCCAGCAGTTTGGCCCACTGGGTGATAAATGAGCAGTTCTTC CASSLAHWVINEQFF
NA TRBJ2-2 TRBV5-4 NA TGTGCCAGCAGCTCGTCGTGGGTGACGAACACCGGGGAGCTGTTTTTT CASSSSWVTNTGELFF
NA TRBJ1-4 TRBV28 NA TGTGCCAGCAGCGAGATGATTGCAACTAATGAAAAACTGTTTTTT CASSEMIATNEKLFF
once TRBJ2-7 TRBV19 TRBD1 TGTGCCAGTAGTAAAACCGGGACAGGGACCTACGAGCAGTACTTC CASSKTGTGTYEQYF
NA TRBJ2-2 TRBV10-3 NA TGTGCCACCGCATCCCAGGGGCTGATCACCGGGGAGCTGTTTTTT CATASQGLITGELFF
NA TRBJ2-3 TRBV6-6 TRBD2 TGTGCCAGCAGCCAAGCGGGAGGGCCAGATACGCAGTATTTT CASSQAGGPDTQYF
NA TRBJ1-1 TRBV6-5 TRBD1 TGTGCCAGCAGTTACCAGGGGGCGGAAGCTTTCTTT CASSYQGAEAFF
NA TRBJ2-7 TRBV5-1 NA TGCGCCAGCAGCTTCCCAGGGATGTCCTACGAGCAGTACTTC CASSFPGMSYEQYF
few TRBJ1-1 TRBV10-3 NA TGTGCCATCAGTGAGCCGGGGGGGAGGAACACTGAAGCTTTCTTT CAISEPGGRNTEAFF
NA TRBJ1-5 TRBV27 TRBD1 TGTGCCAGCAGTTTATACAGGGGCGATCAGCCCCAGCATTTT CASSLYRGDQPQHF
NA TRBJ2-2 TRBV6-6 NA TGTGCCAGCAGCTACAGGGACACCGGGGAGCTGTTTTTT CASSYRDTGELFF
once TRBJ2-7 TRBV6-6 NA TGTGCCAGCAGTTATCGACTGCAAACTCCCGAGCAGTACTTC CASSYRLQTPEQYF
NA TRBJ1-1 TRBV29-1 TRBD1 TGCAGCGTTGAATTGCAGGGGGCGATTGAAGCTTTCTTT CSVELQGAIEAFF
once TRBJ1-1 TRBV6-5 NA TGTGCCAGCACCCTACGAAGGGGGAACACTGAAGCTTTCTTT CASTLRRGNTEAFF
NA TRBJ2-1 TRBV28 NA TGTGCCAGCAGTTTTCTCAATGAGCAGTTCTTC CASSFLNEQFF
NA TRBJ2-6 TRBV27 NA TGTGCCTCCGGAGGCGTGGGTTATGGGGCCAACGTCCTGACTTTC CASGGVGYGANVLTF
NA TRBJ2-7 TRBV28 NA TGTGCCAGCAGTTCCGGGCAGGGGAAAAGTGAGCAGTACTTC CASSSGQGKSEQYF
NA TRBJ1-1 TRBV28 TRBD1 TGTGCCAGCAGACTCGACAGGGTGAACACTGAAGCTTTCTTT CASRLDRVNTEAFF
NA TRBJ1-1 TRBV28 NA TGTGCCAGCAGTCTCACCCACGCATCGAACACTGAAGCTTTCTTT CASSLTHASNTEAFF
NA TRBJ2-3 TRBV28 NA TGTGCCAGCAATACAGGGTCGGATACGCAGTATTTT CASNTGSDTQYF
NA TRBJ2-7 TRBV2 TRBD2 TGTGCCAGCAGTGATCCCCAGGGAGGGACCTACGAGCAGTACTTC CASSDPQGGTYEQYF
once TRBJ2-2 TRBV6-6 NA TGTGCCACCCGCAGGGGGGGTGACACCGGGGAGCTGTTTTTT CATRRGGDTGELFF
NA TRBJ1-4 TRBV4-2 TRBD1 TGTGCCAGCAGCCAAGATGGATTGGGCGGGACAGGGTATGAAAAACTGTTTTTT CASSQDGLGGTGYEKLFF
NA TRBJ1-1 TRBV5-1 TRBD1 TGCGCCAGCAGCGCCAGACAGGGATGGACTGAAGCTTTCTTT CASSARQGWTEAFF
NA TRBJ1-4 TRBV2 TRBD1 TGTGCCAGCAGTGATAGGGACAGACTTAATGAAAAACTGTTTTTT CASSDRDRLNEKLFF
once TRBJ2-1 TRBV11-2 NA TGTGCCAGCAGCTTAGGACAGGCAAACAATGAGCAGTTCTTC CASSLGQANNEQFF
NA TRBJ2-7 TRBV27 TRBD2 TGTGCCAGCCGGGGAGGGTCGACCTACGAGCAGTACTTC CASRGGSTYEQYF
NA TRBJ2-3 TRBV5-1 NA TGCGCCAGCAGCTTGGATCGAGCCTCCGGGACGCAGTATTTT CASSLDRASGTQYF
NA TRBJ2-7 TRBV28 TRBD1 TGTGCCAGCAGTACTCCGGGACAGAGCTCCTACGAGCAGTACTTC CASSTPGQSSYEQYF
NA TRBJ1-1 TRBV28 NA TGTGCCAGCATAACGAACACTGAAGCTTTCTTT CASITNTEAFF
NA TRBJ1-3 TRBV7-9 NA TGTGCCAGCAGCTTATACGGCTCTGGAAACACCATATATTTT CASSLYGSGNTIYF
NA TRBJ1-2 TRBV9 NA TGTGCCAGCAGCGTAACTGGGGTCGGTGGCTACACCTTC CASSVTGVGGYTF
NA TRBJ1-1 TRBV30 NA TGTGCCTGGAGTGAGGGGGTAGATGGGACTGAAGCTTTCTTT CAWSEGVDGTEAFF
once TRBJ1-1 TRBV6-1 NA TGTGCCAGCAGACCTATGGGTGGCACTGAAGCTTTCTTT CASRPMGGTEAFF
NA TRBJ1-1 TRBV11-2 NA TGTGCCAGCAGCCGGACGGCGAACACTGAAGCTTTCTTT CASSRTANTEAFF
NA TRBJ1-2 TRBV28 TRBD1 TGTGCCAGCAGTTTAACGGACAGGGCCGTATATGGCTACACCTTC CASSLTDRAVYGYTF
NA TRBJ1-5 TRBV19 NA TGTGCCACTCGTAGAGGTGTTCAGCCCCAGCATTTT CATRRGVQPQHF
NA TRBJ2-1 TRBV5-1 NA TGCGCCAGCAGCTTGGGGACGGCCCTCTCCTACAATGAGCAGTTCTTC CASSLGTALSYNEQFF
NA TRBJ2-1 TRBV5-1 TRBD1 TGCGCCACCTCAGGGGGAGCGGAGTACAATGAGCAGTTCTTC CATSGGAEYNEQFF